This section outlines one T cell receptor beta chain sequence together with its context. Its specificity is unknown. The record originates from a study of T cells after yellow fever vaccination. Overall study findings and caveats: Primary-vaccination clones mostly resurfaced post-booster (less than 98% CD4, approximately 87% CD8).

V lost 0 bases and J 0 bases, leaving 8 bases between the germline ends. The CDR3 loop spans 15 amino acids. CDR1 and CDR2 (germline): MNHEY, SMNVEV (reference sequence). TCRdb ran MiXCR on the 5' RACE reads and lists one entry per CDR3 protein. The repertoire consists of 300,000 to 350,000 distinct CDR3 sequences, with around 3.9% occurring once and the leading ten covering 20% to 25%. The sequences come from PBMCs, collected 5 days after the yellow fever booster vaccination. V and J are TRBV27 and TRBJ1-1, with TRBD1 as a possible D gene (5 bases). The receptor was derived from a man between 18 and 29 years old who received the YFV17D yellow fever vaccine. CDR3 DNA: TGTGCCAGCAGTTTATCGGGGGGGTTGAACACTGAAGCTTTCTTT. Residues: CASSLSGGLNTEAFF.